The entry below describes one T cell receptor beta chain. The antigen is undetermined. The CDR3 runs to 11 residues. V lost 3 bases, J lost 6 bases, and 5 bases lay in between. The germline gives CDR1 LGHNA, CDR2 YNFKEQ. The source of the sample is a study of radiotherapy plus CTLA-4 blockade in lung cancer. Study-level information: Disease control reached roughly 33%, with objective responses in around 19%. Study-wide points: After treatment with radiotherapy plus ipilimumab, TCR clones that came from the tumor expanded in blood.

Method: immunoSEQ multiplex PCR; TCRdb's copy keeps in-frame clones and lacks some. Here the sample spans 70,000 to 95,000 clones, about four fifths being singletons. Sequencing used peripheral blood, obtained from a patient treated with radiotherapy plus ipilimumab. V and J are TRBV4-2 and TRBJ1-2; D unresolved. The sequence came from a human donor with non-small cell lung cancer that progressed on radiotherapy plus ipilimumab. The CDR3 DNA sequence: TGTGCCAGCAGCCAGGGCCATGGCTACACCTTC. The encoded protein is CASSQGHGYTF.